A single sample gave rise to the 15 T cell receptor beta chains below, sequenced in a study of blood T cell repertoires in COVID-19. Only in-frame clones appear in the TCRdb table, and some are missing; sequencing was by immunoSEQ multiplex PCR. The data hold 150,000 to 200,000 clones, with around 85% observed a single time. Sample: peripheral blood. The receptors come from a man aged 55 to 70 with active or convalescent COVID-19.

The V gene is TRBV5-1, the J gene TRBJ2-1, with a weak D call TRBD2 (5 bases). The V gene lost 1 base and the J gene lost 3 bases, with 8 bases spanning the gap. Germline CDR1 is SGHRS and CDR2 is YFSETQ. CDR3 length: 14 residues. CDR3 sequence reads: CASSLQTSYNEQFF. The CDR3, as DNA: TGCGCCAGCAGCTTGCAAACTAGCTACAATGAGCAGTTCTTC.

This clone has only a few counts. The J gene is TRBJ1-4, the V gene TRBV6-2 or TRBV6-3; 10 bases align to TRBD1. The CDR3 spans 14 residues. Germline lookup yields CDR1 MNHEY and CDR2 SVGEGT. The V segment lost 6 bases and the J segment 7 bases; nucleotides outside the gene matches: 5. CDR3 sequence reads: CASSLRDRGEKLFF. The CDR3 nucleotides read TGTGCCAGCAGCCTCCGGGACAGGGGTGAAAAACTGTTTTTT.

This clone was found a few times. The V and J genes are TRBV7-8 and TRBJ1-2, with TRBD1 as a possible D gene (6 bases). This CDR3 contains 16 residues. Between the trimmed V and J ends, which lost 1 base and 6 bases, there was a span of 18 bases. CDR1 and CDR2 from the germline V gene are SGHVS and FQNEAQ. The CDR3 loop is CASSLVRRGLKDGYTF. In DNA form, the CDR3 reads TGTGCCAGCAGCTTAGTACGCAGGGGCCTGAAAGATGGCTACACCTTC.

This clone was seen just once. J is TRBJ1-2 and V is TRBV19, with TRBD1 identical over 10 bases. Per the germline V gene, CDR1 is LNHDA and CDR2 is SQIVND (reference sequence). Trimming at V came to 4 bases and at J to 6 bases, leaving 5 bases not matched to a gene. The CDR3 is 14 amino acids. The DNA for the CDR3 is TGTGCCAGTAGTACAGGACAGGGGGTAAATGGCTACACCTTC. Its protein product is CASSTGQGVNGYTF.

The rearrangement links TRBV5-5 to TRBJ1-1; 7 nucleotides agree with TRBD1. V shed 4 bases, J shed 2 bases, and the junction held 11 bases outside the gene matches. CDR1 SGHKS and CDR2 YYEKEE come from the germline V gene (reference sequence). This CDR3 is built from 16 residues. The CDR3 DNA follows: TGTGCCAGCAGCCGGGTGACAGGGAGCTACAACACTGAAGCTTTCTTT. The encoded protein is CASSRVTGSYNTEAFF.

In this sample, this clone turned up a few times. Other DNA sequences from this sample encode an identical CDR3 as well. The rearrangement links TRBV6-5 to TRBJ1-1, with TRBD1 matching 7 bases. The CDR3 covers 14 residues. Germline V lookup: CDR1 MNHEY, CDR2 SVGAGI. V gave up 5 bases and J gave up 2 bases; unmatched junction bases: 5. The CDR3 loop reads CASSLRGTNTEAFF. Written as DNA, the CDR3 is TGTGCCAGCAGTCTCAGGGGGACCAACACTGAAGCTTTCTTT.

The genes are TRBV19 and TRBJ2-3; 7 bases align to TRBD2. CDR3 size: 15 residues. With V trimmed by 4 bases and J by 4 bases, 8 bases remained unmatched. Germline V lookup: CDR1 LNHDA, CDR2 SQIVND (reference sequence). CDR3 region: CASSRLRESADTQYF. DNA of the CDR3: TGTGCCAGTAGTAGATTGCGGGAGTCTGCAGATACGCAGTATTTT. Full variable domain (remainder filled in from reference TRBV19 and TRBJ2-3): DGGITQSPKYLFRKEGQNVTLSCEQNLNHDAMYWYRQDPGQGLRLIYYSQIVNDFQKGDIAEGYSVSREKKESFPLTVTSAQKNPTAFYLCASSRLRESADTQYFGPGTRLTVL.

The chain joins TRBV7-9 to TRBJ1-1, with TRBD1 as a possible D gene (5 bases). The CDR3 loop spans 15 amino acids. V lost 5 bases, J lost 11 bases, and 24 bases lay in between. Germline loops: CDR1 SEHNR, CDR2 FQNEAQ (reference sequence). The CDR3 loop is CASSTPSGDLLAAFF. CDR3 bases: TGTGCCAGCAGCACCCCGAGCGGGGACCTGTTGGCGGCTTTCTTT.

As DNA, the CDR3 is TGTGCCAGCAGTGACTCGGCAGGGACTGGGGCCAACGTCCTGACTTTC. This codes for CASSDSAGTGANVLTF. V is TRBV6-4 and J is TRBJ2-6; a weak D match, TRBD1 (5 bases). This CDR3 is 16 amino acids long. Trimming took off 0 bases at V and 2 bases at J, with 8 bases between the two ends. Germline loops: CDR1 MRHNA, CDR2 SNTAGT.

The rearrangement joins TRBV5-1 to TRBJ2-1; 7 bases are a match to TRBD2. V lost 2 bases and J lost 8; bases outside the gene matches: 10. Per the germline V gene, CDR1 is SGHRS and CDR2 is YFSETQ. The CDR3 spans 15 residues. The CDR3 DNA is TGCGCCAGCAGCTTTGGCGGGAGCTATTCGGATGAGCAGTTCTTC. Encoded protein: CASSFGGSYSDEQFF.

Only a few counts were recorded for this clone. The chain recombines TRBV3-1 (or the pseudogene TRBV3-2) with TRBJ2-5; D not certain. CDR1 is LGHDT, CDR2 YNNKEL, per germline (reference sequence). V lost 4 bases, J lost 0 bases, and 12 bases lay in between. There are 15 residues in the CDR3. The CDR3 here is CASSPRRLYQETQYF. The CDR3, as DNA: TGTGCCAGCAGCCCCCGCAGACTGTACCAAGAGACCCAGTACTTC.

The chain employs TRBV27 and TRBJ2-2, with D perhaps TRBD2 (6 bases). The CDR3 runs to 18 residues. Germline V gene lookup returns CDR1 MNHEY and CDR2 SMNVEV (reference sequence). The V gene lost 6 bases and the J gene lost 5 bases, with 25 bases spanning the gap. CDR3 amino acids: CASSLDPPGTFSTGELFF. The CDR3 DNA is TGTGCCAGCAGCCTCGACCCCCCCGGGACTTTCTCTACCGGGGAGCTGTTTTTT.

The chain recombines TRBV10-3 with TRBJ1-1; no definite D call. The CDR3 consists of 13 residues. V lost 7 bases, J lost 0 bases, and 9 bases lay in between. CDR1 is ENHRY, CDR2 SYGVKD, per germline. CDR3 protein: CAITVQLNTEAFF. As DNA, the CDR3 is TGTGCCATCACCGTGCAGTTGAACACTGAAGCTTTCTTT.

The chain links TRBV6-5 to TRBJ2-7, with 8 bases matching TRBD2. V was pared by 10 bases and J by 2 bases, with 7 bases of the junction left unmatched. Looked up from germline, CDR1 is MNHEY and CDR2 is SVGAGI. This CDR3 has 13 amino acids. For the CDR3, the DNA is TGTGCCACTCAGAGACTAGCGACCTACGAGCAGTACTTC. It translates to CATQRLATYEQYF.

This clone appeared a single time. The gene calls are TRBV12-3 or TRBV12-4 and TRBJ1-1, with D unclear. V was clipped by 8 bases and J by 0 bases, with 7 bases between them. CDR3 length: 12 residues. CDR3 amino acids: CASSVLNTEAFF. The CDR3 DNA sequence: TGTGCCAGCTCAGTGCTGAACACTGAAGCTTTCTTT.